A single sample is the source of the 23 T cell receptor beta chains below, sequenced in a study of T-cell reconstitution after alpha-beta-depleted transplantation in children. TCRbeta library construction was performed incorporating unique molecular identifiers. From the PCR reads, TCRdb called clonotypes with MiXCR, one entry per CDR3 protein. Of more than 550,000 distinct CDR3 sequences listed, roughly a tenth are singletons. This specimen was PBMCs from the stem cell graft donor, taken from the stem cell graft. The receptors stem from a human donor who donated a stem cell graft to a child with acute myeloid leukemia.

This clonotype was detected many times. The rearrangement uses TRBV28 and TRBJ2-5; D possibly uses TRBD1 or TRBD2 (5 bases each). Germline V gene lookup returns CDR1 MDHEN and CDR2 SYDVKM. The CDR3 sequence is 15 residues long. Trimming took 6 bases from V and 4 from J, leaving 18 bases between them. DNA of the CDR3: TGTGCCAGCAGCCTGGGGGAAATCAGCGGAGAGACCCAGTACTTC. Translation: CASSLGEISGETQYF.

As to this clonotype: A much bigger clone sits one base away, suggesting this may be a read error. The gene calls are TRBV5-1 and TRBJ1-5, with D possibly matching TRBD1 (6 bases). Germline CDR1 and CDR2: SGHRS and YFSETQ. The CDR3 runs 14 residues. The CDR3 DNA is TGCGCCAGCAGCTTGACTCAGGGACAACAGCCCCATCATTTT. It translates to CASSLTQGQQPHHF.

Concerning this clonotype: The junction differs from germline at one of its ends, possibly a read error. The chain combines TRBV28 with TRBJ2-1; 7 bases map to TRBD1. Per germline, CDR1 MDHEN and CDR2 SYDVKM. The length of the CDR3 is 13 residues. Here the CDR3 DNA reads TGTGCCAGCAGTTTAGGCTTAGGGGACAGAGGAGGCTTC. Encoded protein: CASSLGLGDRGGF. Filled out from reference TRBV28 and TRBJ2-1, the complete variable domain reads DVKVTQSSRYLVKRTGEKVFLECVQDMDHENMFWYRQDPGLGLRLIYFSYDVKMKEKGDIPEGYSVSREKKERFSLILESASTNQTSMYLCASSLGLGDRGGFGPGTRLTVL.

This clonotype was counted a few times. The chain combines TRBV7-2 with TRBJ2-3; D possibly matches TRBD1 or TRBD2 (5 bases each). Germline values: CDR1 SGHTA, CDR2 FQGNSA. The CDR3 totals 15 residues. V gave up 3 bases and J gave up 6 bases, with 16 bases separating them. The CDR3 spells CASSFLVSGTDTQYF. The CDR3 nucleotides read TGTGCCAGCAGCTTTCTAGTGTCAGGGACGGATACGCAGTATTTT.

This clonotype was counted between two and nine times. V and J are TRBV6-2 or TRBV6-3 and TRBJ2-1; no clear D. Germline V gene lookup returns CDR1 MNHEY and CDR2 SVGEGT. The CDR3 is made up of 12 amino acids. The germline V and J ends were trimmed by 11 bases and 5 bases, with 13 bases remaining between them. The CDR3 region is CAVTAAHNEQFF. CDR3 DNA sequence: TGTGCCGTAACGGCGGCCCACAATGAGCAGTTCTTC.

This clonotype was detected only a few times. The DNA for the CDR3 is TGCAGTGCTGAGGACAGGATTCACTACGAGCAGTACTTC. The encoded protein is CSAEDRIHYEQYF. V gene TRBV20-1 combines with J gene TRBJ2-7, with 7 positions matching TRBD1. Trimming took 5 bases from V and 3 from J; bases not matched to a gene: 7. Germline V CDR1 and CDR2: DFQATT, SNEGSKA (reference sequence). This CDR3 region has 13 residues.

A few counts support this clonotype. The V and J genes are TRBV29-1 and TRBJ2-1, with D possibly matching TRBD2 (5 bases). V lost 6 bases and J lost 7, with 19 bases in between. CDR1 is SQVTM and CDR2 is ANQGSEA in the germline V gene. The length of the CDR3 is 14 residues. CDR3 protein: CSVARLSRANEQFF. In nucleotides, the CDR3 is TGCAGCGTCGCGAGACTATCACGGGCGAATGAGCAGTTCTTC.

Of note for this clonotype: Just one base apart from a much larger clone, this may be a read error. This chain links TRBV20-1 with TRBJ1-5, with D hard to call. Germline V gene lookup returns CDR1 DFQATT and CDR2 SNEGSKA (reference sequence). The CDR3 runs to 14 residues. The CDR3: CCARDRTAQWPQHF. The CDR3 nucleotides are TGCTGTGCTAGAGATCGCACGGCCCAATGGCCCCAGCATTTT.

The chain combines TRBV20-1 with TRBJ2-7, with TRBD2 matching 10 bases. The CDR3 loop spans 15 amino acids. V lost 1 base, J lost 2 bases, and 5 bases stayed unmatched. Per germline, CDR1 DFQATT and CDR2 SNEGSKA (reference sequence). The CDR3 here is CSARAPSGGTYEQYF. The CDR3 bases are TGCAGTGCTAGAGCCCCTAGCGGGGGAACCTACGAGCAGTACTTC.

This clonotype was picked up a small number of times. The chain couples TRBV2 to TRBJ2-3, with 7 bases fitting TRBD2. CDR1 is SNHLY and CDR2 is FYNNEI in the germline V gene. This CDR3 comprises 17 residues. V lost 5 bases and J lost 2; bases outside the gene matches: 13. The CDR3 sequence is CASSWAPSGTDTDTQYF. CDR3 DNA sequence: TGTGCCAGCAGTTGGGCCCCGAGCGGGACGGACACAGATACGCAGTATTTT. The whole variable domain, filled in from reference TRBV2 and TRBJ2-3, reads EPEVTQTPSHQVTQMGQEVILRCVPISNHLYFYWYRQILGQKVEFLVSFYNNEISEKSEIFDDQFSVERPDGSNFTLKIRSTKLEDSAMYFCASSWAPSGTDTDTQYFGPGTRLTVL.

This clonotype was found many times. The genes are TRBV20-1 and TRBJ2-1, with unresolved D. Germline CDR1 and CDR2: DFQATT and SNEGSKA (reference sequence). V was shortened by 7 bases and J by 0 bases, with 16 bases between the two germline ends. This CDR3 spans 15 amino acids. The CDR3 protein is CSVRDGLSSYNEQFF. CDR3 sequence (DNA): TGCAGTGTCAGAGATGGCTTAAGCTCCTACAATGAGCAGTTCTTC.

The rearrangement links TRBV5-1 to TRBJ2-2; TRBD1 might be the D (6 bases). The CDR3 covers 15 residues. CDR1 and CDR2 from the germline V gene are SGHRS and YFSETQ. V lost 2 bases and J 5 bases, leaving 13 bases between the germline ends. This CDR3 reads CASSLWGPQTGELFF. CDR3 nucleotides: TGCGCCAGCAGCTTATGGGGGCCTCAGACCGGGGAGCTGTTTTTT.

The rearrangement uses TRBV11-1 and TRBJ2-1; 9 bases agree with TRBD2. CDR1 and CDR2 (germline): SGHAT, FQDESV (reference sequence). V lost 1 base to trimming and J lost 0 bases; unmatched junction nucleotides: 7. This CDR3 has 18 residues. The CDR3 DNA reads TGTGCCAGCAGCTTAGACGGCCTAGCGGGAAGCTCCTACAATGAGCAGTTCTTC. This sequence encodes CASSLDGLAGSSYNEQFF.

This clonotype was seen more than once but under ten times. V and J are TRBV20-1 and TRBJ1-5; possibly TRBD1 for D (5 bases). CDR3 length equals 18 residues. V lost 3 bases and J 0 bases, leaving 21 bases between the germline ends. Per germline, CDR1 DFQATT and CDR2 SNEGSKA (reference sequence). The CDR3 DNA sequence: TGCAGTGCTAGTCATCTTTTGGACTTCAGGGATAGCAATCAGCCCCAGCATTTT. Residues: CSASHLLDFRDSNQPQHF.

This clonotype was seen at least ten times. This chain links TRBV27 with TRBJ2-7; 8 nucleotides match TRBD2. CDR1 and CDR2 (germline): MNHEY, SMNVEV (reference sequence). This CDR3 comprises 15 residues. V was clipped by 2 bases and J by 2 bases; unmatched bases: 5. The CDR3 sequence is CASSLLTSATYEQYF. The DNA of the CDR3 is TGTGCCAGCAGTTTACTGACTAGCGCGACCTACGAGCAGTACTTC.

This clonotype came up a few times. V usage is TRBV28 and J usage is TRBJ1-1; no clear D. V lost 5 bases to trimming and J lost 9 bases, with 16 bases between them. This CDR3 has 13 residues. Germline V gene sequence: CDR1 MDHEN, CDR2 SYDVKM. CDR3 residues: CASSAPGGLKAFF. In nucleotides, the CDR3 is TGTGCCAGCAGTGCGCCTGGTGGCTTGAAAGCTTTCTTT. Combining the CDR3 with reference TRBV28 and TRBJ1-1 gives the whole variable domain DVKVTQSSRYLVKRTGEKVFLECVQDMDHENMFWYRQDPGLGLRLIYFSYDVKMKEKGDIPEGYSVSREKKERFSLILESASTNQTSMYLCASSAPGGLKAFFGQGTRLTVV.

This clonotype occurred a few times. The chain has TRBV7-2 and TRBJ1-5; D is perhaps TRBD1 (6 bases). The CDR3 length is 15 residues. V was cut by 9 bases and J by 3 bases, with 18 bases left in between. The germline gives CDR1 SGHTA, CDR2 FQGNSA. CDR3 region: CASKAWGGPNQPQHF. The CDR3 DNA sequence: TGTGCCAGTAAAGCCTGGGGGGGCCCCAATCAGCCCCAGCATTTT.

This sequence joins TRBV5-1 and TRBJ2-3, with 10 bases that match TRBD2. Germline CDR1 and CDR2: SGHRS and YFSETQ. J was trimmed by 4 bases and V by 2 bases; bases with no gene match: 7. The CDR3 is 16 residues long. CDR3 amino acids: CASSLRSSGGSDTQYF. DNA for the CDR3: TGCGCCAGCAGCTTACGGTCTAGCGGGGGCTCAGATACGCAGTATTTT.

This clonotype was seen only a few times. The CDR3 DNA follows: TGTGCCAGCAGCTTGTCCAGCATCTACAATGAGCAGTTCTTC. It translates to CASSLSSIYNEQFF. V and J are TRBV7-8 and TRBJ2-1; no clear D. This CDR3 contains 14 residues. Trimming cost V 3 bases and J 3 bases, with 9 bases left between them. From germline, CDR1 is SGHVS and CDR2 FQNEAQ.

This clonotype was recorded at least ten times. The rearrangement joins TRBV11-1 to TRBJ1-6, with D maybe TRBD1 (5 bases). The CDR3 sequence is 18 residues long. The germline V gene encodes CDR1 SGHAT and CDR2 FQDESV (reference sequence). V gave up 5 bases and J gave up 0 bases, with 17 bases separating them. The CDR3 region has the DNA TGTGCCAGCAGCGGTGGACGGGGACGGAGCTCCTATAATTCACCCCTCCACTTT. It yields the protein CASSGGRGRSSYNSPLHF. Full variable domain (outside the CDR3, taken from reference TRBV11-1 and TRBJ1-6): EAEVAQSPRYKITEKSQAVAFWCDPISGHATLYWYRQILGQGPELLVQFQDESVVDDSQLPKDRFSAERLKGVDSTLKIQPAELGDSAMYLCASSGGRGRSSYNSPLHFGNGTRLTVT.

This clonotype was observed a handful of times. This sequence joins TRBV7-9 and TRBJ2-1; possibly TRBD2 for D (7 bases). V lost 5 bases to trimming and J lost 2 bases, with 16 bases between them. The germline CDR1 and CDR2 sequences are SEHNR and FQNEAQ (reference sequence). The CDR3 loop spans 16 amino acids. The CDR3 loop reads CASSHAPGGTYNEQFF. DNA of the CDR3: TGTGCCAGCAGCCATGCCCCGGGGGGCACCTACAATGAGCAGTTCTTC. Using reference TRBV7-9 and TRBJ2-1 for the parts outside the CDR3, the full variable domain is DTGVSQNPRHKITKRGQNVTFRCDPISEHNRLYWYRQTLGQGPEFLTYFQNEAQLEKSRLLSDRFSAERPKGSFSTLEIQRTEQGDSAMYLCASSHAPGGTYNEQFFGPGTRLTVL.

This clonotype was recorded at least ten times. The chain carries TRBV5-1 and TRBJ1-2; D is perhaps TRBD1 (6 bases). Trimming pared 2 bases from V and 6 bases from J, leaving 17 bases between. Germline CDR1 reads SGHRS; CDR2 reads YFSETQ. This CDR3 has 15 residues. CDR3 sequence reads: CASSFSGAMVDGYTF. Here the CDR3 DNA reads TGCGCCAGCAGCTTTTCAGGGGCCATGGTGGATGGCTACACCTTC. The full variable domain, rest sourced from reference TRBV5-1 and TRBJ1-2, is KAGVTQTPRYLIKTRGQQVTLSCSPISGHRSVSWYQQTPGQGLQFLFEYFSETQRNKGNFPGRFSGRQFSNSRSEMNVSTLELGDSALYLCASSFSGAMVDGYTFGSGTRLTVV.

Details on this clonotype: The junction departs from germline at one end; a sequencing error may be responsible. The rearrangement links TRBV28 to TRBJ2-3; the D is unclear. CDR1 and CDR2 from the germline V gene are MDHEN and SYDVKM. This CDR3 is 15 amino acids long. The CDR3 DNA reads TGTGCGAGCAGTTTAGGAGCGTTAGGCACAGATACGCAGTATTTT. Residues: CASSLGALGTDTQYF.